This TCR beta chain was sequenced in a study of OX40 agonist ivuxolimab in advanced cancers. Study summary: People who had prior anti-PD-1, anti-PD-L1 or anti-CTLA-4 therapy could take part, and roughly 40% had some. Findings and caveats of the study: Some of the lowest clonal expansion was seen in partial responders at 0.1-3.0 mg/kg.

Assay used: immunoSEQ multiplex PCR; TCRdb lists only in-frame clones, some missing. The table records 15,000 to 20,000 clones, over 75% of them present only once. CDR3 size: 15 residues. V dropped 3 bases and J dropped 6; count of bases not matched to a gene: 4. CDR1 MGHDK and CDR2 SYGVNS come from the germline V gene. Note on this clone: What it recognizes is unknown.

This material consisted of CD4+ or CD8+ T cells sorted from blood, taken in a trial of the OX40 agonist ivuxolimab. This receptor was taken from an adult with an advanced solid tumor such as melanoma, head and neck, liver or kidney cancer. The chain links TRBV25-1 to TRBJ2-1; 11 nucleotides match TRBD2. The CDR3 nucleotides read TGTGCCAGCAGTGACGGGACTAGCGGAGGCAATGAGCAGTTCTTC. Amino acid sequence: CASSDGTSGGNEQFF.